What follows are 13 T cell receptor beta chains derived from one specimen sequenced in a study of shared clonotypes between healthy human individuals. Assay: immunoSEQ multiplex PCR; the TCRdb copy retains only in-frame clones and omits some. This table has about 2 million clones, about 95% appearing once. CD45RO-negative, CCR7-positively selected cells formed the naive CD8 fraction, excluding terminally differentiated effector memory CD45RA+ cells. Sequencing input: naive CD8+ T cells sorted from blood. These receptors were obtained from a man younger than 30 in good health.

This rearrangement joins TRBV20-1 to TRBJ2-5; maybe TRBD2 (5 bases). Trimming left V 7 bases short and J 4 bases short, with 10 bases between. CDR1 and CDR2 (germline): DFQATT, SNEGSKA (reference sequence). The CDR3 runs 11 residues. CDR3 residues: CSVIGGETQYF. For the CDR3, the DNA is TGCAGTGTTATCGGAGGAGAGACCCAGTACTTC.

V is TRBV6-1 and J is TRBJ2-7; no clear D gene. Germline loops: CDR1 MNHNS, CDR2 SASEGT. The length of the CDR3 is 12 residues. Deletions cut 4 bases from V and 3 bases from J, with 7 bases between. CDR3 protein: CASSGIFYEQYF. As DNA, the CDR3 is TGTGCCAGCAGTGGGATCTTCTACGAGCAGTACTTC.

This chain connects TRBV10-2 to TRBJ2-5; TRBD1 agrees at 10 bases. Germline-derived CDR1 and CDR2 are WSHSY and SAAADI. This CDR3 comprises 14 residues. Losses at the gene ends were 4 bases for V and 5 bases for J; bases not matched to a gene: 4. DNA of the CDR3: TGCGCCAGCAGTGGGCCGGGACAGGGGGAGACCCAGTACTTC. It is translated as CASSGPGQGETQYF.

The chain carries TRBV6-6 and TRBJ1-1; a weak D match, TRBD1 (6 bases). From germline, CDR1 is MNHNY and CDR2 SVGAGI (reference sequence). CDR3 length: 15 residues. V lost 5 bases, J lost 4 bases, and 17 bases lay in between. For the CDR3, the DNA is TGTGCCAGCAGTCCCCTGGGGGGCAGGTTCACTGAAGCTTTCTTT. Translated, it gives CASSPLGGRFTEAFF.

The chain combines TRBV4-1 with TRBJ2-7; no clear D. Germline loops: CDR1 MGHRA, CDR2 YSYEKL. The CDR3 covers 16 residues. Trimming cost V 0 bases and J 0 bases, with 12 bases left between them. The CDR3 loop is CASSQDGVFGSYEQYF. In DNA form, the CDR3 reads TGCGCCAGCAGCCAAGATGGGGTATTCGGCTCCTACGAGCAGTACTTC.

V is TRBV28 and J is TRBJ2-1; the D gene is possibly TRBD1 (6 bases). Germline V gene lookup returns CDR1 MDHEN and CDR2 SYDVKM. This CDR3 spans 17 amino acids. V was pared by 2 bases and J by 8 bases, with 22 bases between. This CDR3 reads CASSLPLGARSVDEQFF. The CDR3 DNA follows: TGTGCCAGCAGTTTACCTTTGGGGGCTCGGTCTGTCGATGAGCAGTTCTTC.

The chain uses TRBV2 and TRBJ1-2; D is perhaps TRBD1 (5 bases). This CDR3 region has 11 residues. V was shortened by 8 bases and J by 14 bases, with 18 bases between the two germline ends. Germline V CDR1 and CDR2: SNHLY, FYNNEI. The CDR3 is CASQKGQAVTF. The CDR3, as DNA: TGTGCCAGCCAAAAGGGGCAGGCGGTAACCTTC.

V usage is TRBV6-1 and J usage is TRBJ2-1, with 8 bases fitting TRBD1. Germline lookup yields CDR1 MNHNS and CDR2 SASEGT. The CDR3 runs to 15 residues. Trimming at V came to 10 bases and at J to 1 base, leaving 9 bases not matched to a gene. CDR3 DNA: TGTGCCACTCACAGGGGGTCAGGGTCCTACAATGAGCAGTTCTTC. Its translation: CATHRGSGSYNEQFF.

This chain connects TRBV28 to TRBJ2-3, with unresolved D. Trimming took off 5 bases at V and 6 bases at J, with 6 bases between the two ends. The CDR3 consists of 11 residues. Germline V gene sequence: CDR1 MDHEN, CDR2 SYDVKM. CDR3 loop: CASSAQDTQYF. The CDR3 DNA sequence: TGTGCCAGCAGTGCGCAGGATACGCAGTATTTT.

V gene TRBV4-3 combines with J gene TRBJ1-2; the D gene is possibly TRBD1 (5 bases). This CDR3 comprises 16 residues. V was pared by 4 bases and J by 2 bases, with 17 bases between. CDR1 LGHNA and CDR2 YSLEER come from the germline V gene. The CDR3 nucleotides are TGCGCCAGCAGCCCCCTATCGGGGGACCCAAACTATGGCTACACCTTC. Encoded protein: CASSPLSGDPNYGYTF.

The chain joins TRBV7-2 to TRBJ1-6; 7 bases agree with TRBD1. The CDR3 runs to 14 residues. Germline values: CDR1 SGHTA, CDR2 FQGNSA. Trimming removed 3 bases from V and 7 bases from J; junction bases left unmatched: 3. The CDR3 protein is CASSFGTVNSPLHF. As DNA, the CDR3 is TGTGCCAGCAGCTTTGGGACAGTGAATTCACCCCTCCACTTT.

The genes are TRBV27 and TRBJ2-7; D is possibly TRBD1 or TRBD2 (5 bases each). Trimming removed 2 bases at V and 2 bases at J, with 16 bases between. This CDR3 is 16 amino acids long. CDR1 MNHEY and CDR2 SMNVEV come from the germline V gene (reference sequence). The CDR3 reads CASSLTGPLTAYEQYF. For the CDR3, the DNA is TGTGCCAGCAGTTTAACGGGACCCTTGACGGCCTACGAGCAGTACTTC.

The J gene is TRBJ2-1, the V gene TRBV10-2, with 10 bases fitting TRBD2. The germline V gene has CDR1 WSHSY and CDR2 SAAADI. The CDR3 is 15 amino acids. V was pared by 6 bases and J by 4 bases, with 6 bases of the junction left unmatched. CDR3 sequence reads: CASSDHSGRYNEQFF. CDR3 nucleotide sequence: TGCGCCAGCAGCGATCATAGCGGGAGGTACAATGAGCAGTTCTTC.